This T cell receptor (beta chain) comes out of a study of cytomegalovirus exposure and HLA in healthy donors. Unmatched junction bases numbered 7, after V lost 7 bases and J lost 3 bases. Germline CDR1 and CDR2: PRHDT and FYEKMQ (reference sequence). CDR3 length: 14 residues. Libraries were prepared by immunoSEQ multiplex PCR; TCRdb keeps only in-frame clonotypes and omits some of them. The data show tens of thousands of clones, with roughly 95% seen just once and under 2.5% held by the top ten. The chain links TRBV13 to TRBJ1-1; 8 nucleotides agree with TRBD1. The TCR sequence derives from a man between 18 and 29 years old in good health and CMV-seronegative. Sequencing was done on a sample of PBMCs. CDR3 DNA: TGTGCCAGCACCGCGACAGGGGAGGACACTGAAGCTTTCTTT. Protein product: CASTATGEDTEAFF.